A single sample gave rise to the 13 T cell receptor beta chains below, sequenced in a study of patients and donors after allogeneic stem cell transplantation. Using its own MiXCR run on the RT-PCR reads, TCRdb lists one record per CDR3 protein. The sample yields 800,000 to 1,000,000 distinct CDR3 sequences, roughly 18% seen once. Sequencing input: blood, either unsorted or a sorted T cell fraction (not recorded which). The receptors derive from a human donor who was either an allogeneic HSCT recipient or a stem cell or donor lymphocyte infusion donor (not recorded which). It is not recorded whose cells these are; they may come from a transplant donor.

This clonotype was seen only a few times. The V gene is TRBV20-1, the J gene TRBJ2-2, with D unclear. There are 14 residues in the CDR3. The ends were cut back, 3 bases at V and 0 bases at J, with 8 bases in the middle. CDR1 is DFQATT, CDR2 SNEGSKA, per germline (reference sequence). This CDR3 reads CSASPDSNTGELFF. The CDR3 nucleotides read TGCAGTGCTAGCCCAGATTCGAACACCGGGGAGCTGTTTTTT.

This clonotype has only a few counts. As DNA, the CDR3 is TGTGCCAGCAGCCAAGACCCAAGGCCTTACGAGCAGTACTTC. This sequence encodes CASSQDPRPYEQYF. This rearrangement joins TRBV3-1 to TRBJ2-7; D remains ambiguous. This CDR3 region has 14 residues. Trimming pared 0 bases from V and 4 bases from J, leaving 10 bases between. Germline lookup yields CDR1 LGHDT and CDR2 YNNKEL (reference sequence).

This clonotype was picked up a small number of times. In DNA form, the CDR3 reads TGTGCCAGCAGTCCACCCCTCCACTTT. Protein sequence: CASSPPLHF. The V call is TRBV12-3 or TRBV12-4, the J call TRBJ1-6; D unresolved. This CDR3 has 9 amino acids. The V and J ends lost 5 bases and 11 bases respectively, with 1 base between them.

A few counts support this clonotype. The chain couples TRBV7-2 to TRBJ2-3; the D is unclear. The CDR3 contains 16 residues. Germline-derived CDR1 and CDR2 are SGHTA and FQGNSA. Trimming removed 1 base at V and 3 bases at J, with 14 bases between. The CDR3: CASSLGRKPRTDTQYF. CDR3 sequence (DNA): TGTGCCAGCAGCTTAGGACGGAAGCCGAGGACAGATACGCAGTATTTT.

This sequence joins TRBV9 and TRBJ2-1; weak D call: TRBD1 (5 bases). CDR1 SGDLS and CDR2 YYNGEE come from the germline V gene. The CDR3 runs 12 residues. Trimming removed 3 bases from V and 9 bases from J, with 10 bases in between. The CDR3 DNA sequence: TGTGCCAGCAGCGGGGGAAGGGGTGAGCAGTTCTTC. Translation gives CASSGGRGEQFF.

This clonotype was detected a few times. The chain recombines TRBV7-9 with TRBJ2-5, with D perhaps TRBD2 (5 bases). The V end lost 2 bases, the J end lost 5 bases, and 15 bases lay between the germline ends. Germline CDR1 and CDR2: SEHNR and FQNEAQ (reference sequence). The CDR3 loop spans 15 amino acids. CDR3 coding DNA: TGTGCCAGCAGCTTATATATTGAGGGCTGGGAGACCCAGTACTTC. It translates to CASSLYIEGWETQYF.

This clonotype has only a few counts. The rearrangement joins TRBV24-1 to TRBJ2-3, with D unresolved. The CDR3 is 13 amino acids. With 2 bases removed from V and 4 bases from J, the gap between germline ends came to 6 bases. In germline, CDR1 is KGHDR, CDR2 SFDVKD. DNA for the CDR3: TGTGCCACCAGTGATTACAAAGCAGATACGCAGTATTTT. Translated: CATSDYKADTQYF.

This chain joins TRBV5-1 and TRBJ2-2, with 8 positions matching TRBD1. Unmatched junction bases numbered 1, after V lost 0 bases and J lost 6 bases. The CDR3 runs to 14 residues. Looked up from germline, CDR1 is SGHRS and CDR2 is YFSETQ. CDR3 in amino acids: CASSLVQGAGELFF. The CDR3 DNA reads TGCGCCAGCAGCTTGGTACAGGGGGCCGGGGAGCTGTTTTTT.

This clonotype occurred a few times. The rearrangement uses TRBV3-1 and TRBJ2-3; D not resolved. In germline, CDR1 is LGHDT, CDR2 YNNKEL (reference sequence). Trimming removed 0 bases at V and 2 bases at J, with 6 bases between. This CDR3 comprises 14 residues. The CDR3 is CASSQEGLTDTQYF. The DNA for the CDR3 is TGTGCCAGCAGCCAAGAAGGCCTCACAGATACGCAGTATTTT.

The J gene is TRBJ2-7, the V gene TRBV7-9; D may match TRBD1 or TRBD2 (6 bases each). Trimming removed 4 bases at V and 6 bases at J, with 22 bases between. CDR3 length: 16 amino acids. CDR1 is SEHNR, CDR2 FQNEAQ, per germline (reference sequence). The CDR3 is CASSSWRGARLFEQYF. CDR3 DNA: TGTGCCAGCAGCTCCTGGAGGGGGGCAAGATTATTCGAGCAGTACTTC.

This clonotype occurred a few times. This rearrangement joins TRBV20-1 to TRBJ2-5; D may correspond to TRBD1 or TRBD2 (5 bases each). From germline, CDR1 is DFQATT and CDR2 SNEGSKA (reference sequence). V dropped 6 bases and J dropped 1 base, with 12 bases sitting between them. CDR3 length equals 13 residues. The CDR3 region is CSAIRDPQETQYF. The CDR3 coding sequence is TGCAGTGCCATCCGGGACCCCCAAGAGACCCAGTACTTC.

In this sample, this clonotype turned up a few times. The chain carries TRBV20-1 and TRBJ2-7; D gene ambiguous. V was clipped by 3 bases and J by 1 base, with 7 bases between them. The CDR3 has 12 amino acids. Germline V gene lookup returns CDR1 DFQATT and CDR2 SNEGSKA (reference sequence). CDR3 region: CSASRRSYEQYF. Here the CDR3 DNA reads TGCAGTGCTAGTAGAAGATCCTACGAGCAGTACTTC.

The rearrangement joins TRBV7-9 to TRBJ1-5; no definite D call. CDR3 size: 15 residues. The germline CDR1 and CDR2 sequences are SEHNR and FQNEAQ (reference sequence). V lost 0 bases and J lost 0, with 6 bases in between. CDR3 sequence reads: CASSLALDSNQPQHF. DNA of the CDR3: TGTGCCAGCAGCTTAGCACTAGATAGCAATCAGCCCCAGCATTTT.